The TCR beta chain described here comes from a study of T cells in Graves' hyperthyroidism and ophthalmopathy. The investigators amplified TCR beta CDR3 regions from RNA transcripts. Researchers ran a first-round RT-PCR on the TCR CDR3 using the HTBI primer set. TCRdb ran MiXCR on the multiplex PCR reads and lists one entry per CDR3 protein. This table has some 530,000 distinct CDR3 sequences, about 20% appearing once. This clonotype was counted many times. The sequenced sample was blood. The receptor's source is a woman aged 65 to 85 with Graves' ophthalmopathy.

CDR3 sequence: CASSPQRGSTDTQYF. The CDR3 DNA reads TGTGCCAGCAGCCCCCAGCGGGGTAGCACAGATACGCAGTATTTT. This chain joins TRBV7-3 and TRBJ2-3; 7 positions match TRBD2. The CDR3 consists of 15 residues. J gave up 0 bases and V 5 bases, and 5 bases lay outside the gene matches. Germline V gives CDR1 SGHTA, CDR2 FQGTGA.